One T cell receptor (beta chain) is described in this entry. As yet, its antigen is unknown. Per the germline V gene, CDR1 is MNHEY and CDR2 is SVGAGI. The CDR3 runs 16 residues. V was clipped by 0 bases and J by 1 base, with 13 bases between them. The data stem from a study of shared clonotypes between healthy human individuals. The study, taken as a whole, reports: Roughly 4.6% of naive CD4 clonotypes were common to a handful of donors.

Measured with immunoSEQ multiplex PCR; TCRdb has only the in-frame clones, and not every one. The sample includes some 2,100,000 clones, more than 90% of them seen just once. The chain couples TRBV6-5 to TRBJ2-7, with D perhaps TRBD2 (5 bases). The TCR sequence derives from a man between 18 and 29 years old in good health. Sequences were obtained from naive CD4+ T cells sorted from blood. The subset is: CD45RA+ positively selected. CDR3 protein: CASSYSALRRSYEQYF. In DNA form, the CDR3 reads TGTGCCAGCAGTTACTCCGCTTTGCGGAGGTCCTACGAGCAGTACTTC.